These 32 T cell receptor beta chains were sequenced from one sample in a study of blood T cell repertoires in COVID-19 (dated by TCRdb to 2020 to 2021). The method behind the library was the immunoSEQ multiplex PCR assay. TCRdb holds this immuneACCESS table with in-frame rearrangements only. Some clones are missing; in checked studies, unresolved V genes explain under half, and the rest has no known cause. The sample table lists roughly 200,000 clones, about 80% of them with a count of one. Just over 8.5% of the sample is held by the ten biggest clonotypes. The sample taken for sequencing was peripheral blood. Every receptor here comes from a woman in her forties or fifties with active or convalescent COVID-19.

The V and J genes are TRBV19 and TRBJ2-1; tentative D call: TRBD2 (5 bases). Germline CDR1 is LNHDA and CDR2 is SQIVND (reference sequence). CDR3 length: 14 residues. The ends were cut back, 4 bases at V and 5 bases at J, with 12 bases in the middle. The CDR3, as DNA: TGTGCCAGTAGTACCGGGAACAGAGACAATGAGCAGTTCTTC. This gives the protein CASSTGNRDNEQFF.

The J gene is TRBJ2-2, the V gene TRBV15, with 7 positions matching TRBD1. CDR1 is LNHNV, CDR2 YYDKDF, per germline (reference sequence). The CDR3 contains 14 residues. V lost 3 bases, J lost 6 bases, and 4 bases stayed unmatched. CDR3 region: CATSRGGQAGELFF. CDR3 bases: TGTGCCACCAGCAGGGGTGGACAGGCCGGGGAGCTGTTTTTT.

V and J are TRBV28 and TRBJ2-7; 12 bases are shared with TRBD2. V lost 5 bases, J lost 4 bases, and 9 bases stayed unmatched. CDR3 length equals 16 residues. The germline V gene encodes CDR1 MDHEN and CDR2 SYDVKM. Here the CDR3 reads CASSVGLAGLVYEQYF. CDR3 in DNA: TGTGCCAGCAGTGTAGGACTAGCGGGATTAGTTTACGAGCAGTACTTC. Drawing the rest from reference TRBV28 and TRBJ2-7, the complete variable domain is DVKVTQSSRYLVKRTGEKVFLECVQDMDHENMFWYRQDPGLGLRLIYFSYDVKMKEKGDIPEGYSVSREKKERFSLILESASTNQTSMYLCASSVGLAGLVYEQYFGPGTRLTVT.

In DNA form, the CDR3 reads TGTGCCAGCAGCTTAAACGGCGGGCAGCGGTACAATGAGCAGTTCTTC. Translating gives CASSLNGGQRYNEQFF. The V and J genes are TRBV7-2 and TRBJ2-1; TRBD2 is a possible D gene (5 bases). Germline V gives CDR1 SGHTA, CDR2 FQGNSA. The CDR3 has 16 amino acids. The V end lost 2 bases, the J end lost 4 bases, and 15 bases lay between the germline ends.

Only a few counts were recorded for this clone. This chain links TRBV4-1 with TRBJ2-4; perhaps TRBD2 as D (5 bases). The V end lost 0 bases, the J end lost 7 bases, and 7 bases lay between the germline ends. The germline gives CDR1 MGHRA, CDR2 YSYEKL. The CDR3 has 13 amino acids. The CDR3 sequence is CASSQDRGNIQYF. The CDR3 bases are TGCGCCAGCAGCCAAGATCGGGGTAACATTCAGTACTTC.

The V and J genes are TRBV19 and TRBJ1-1, with D possibly matching TRBD1 (6 bases). Germline CDR1 reads LNHDA; CDR2 reads SQIVND (reference sequence). The CDR3 length is 15 residues. V was shortened by 7 bases and J by 4 bases, with 19 bases between the two germline ends. The CDR3 protein is CASMERGSGGTEAFF. CDR3 nucleotides: TGTGCCAGTATGGAGAGGGGGAGTGGAGGCACTGAAGCTTTCTTT.

The chain is built from TRBV21-1 and TRBJ1-2. TRBV21-1 is a listed pseudogene. The CDR3 totals 12 residues. Here the CDR3 DNA reads TGTGCCAGCAGCTGGGGGGGCTATGGCTACACCTTC. The encoded protein is CASSWGGYGYTF.

This clone was observed a handful of times. The chain uses TRBV5-1 and TRBJ1-2; TRBD1 matches 9 bases. Germline V gene sequence: CDR1 SGHRS, CDR2 YFSETQ. CDR3 length: 13 residues. Trimming took 4 bases from V and 8 from J; bases not matched to a gene: 6. CDR3 protein: CASSPGTGIGYTF. The CDR3 coding sequence is TGCGCCAGCAGCCCCGGGACAGGGATAGGCTACACCTTC.

The gene calls are TRBV5-1 and TRBJ2-1, with D tentatively TRBD1 (5 bases). This CDR3 spans 16 amino acids. Trimming stripped 2 bases from V and 0 bases from J, with 12 bases between. The germline V gene has CDR1 SGHRS and CDR2 YFSETQ. CDR3: CASSLGQLSSYNEQFF. CDR3 nucleotides: TGCGCCAGCAGCTTAGGACAACTGAGCTCCTACAATGAGCAGTTCTTC.

The J gene is TRBJ1-5, the V gene TRBV28; the D gene is possibly TRBD1 (6 bases). Germline CDR1 is MDHEN and CDR2 is SYDVKM. The ends were cut back, 6 bases at V and 3 bases at J, with 12 bases in the middle. The CDR3 totals 14 residues. CDR3 residues: CASRQAGDNQPQHF. In DNA, the CDR3 is TGTGCCAGCAGGCAAGCAGGGGACAATCAGCCCCAGCATTTT.

V gene TRBV28 combines with J gene TRBJ2-5; 7 bases align to TRBD1. V dropped 5 bases and J dropped 7; count of bases not matched to a gene: 7. CDR3 length equals 13 residues. Germline CDR1 and CDR2: MDHEN and SYDVKM. The CDR3 coding sequence is TGTGCCAGCAGTCCCGACAGGGTAGGGACCCAGTACTTC. Translation: CASSPDRVGTQYF.

The chain combines TRBV7-8 with TRBJ2-7, with D perhaps matching TRBD2 (6 bases). Deletions cut 0 bases from V and 9 bases from J, with 18 bases between. Germline assignment: CDR1 SGHVS and CDR2 FQNEAQ. The CDR3 covers 15 residues. The CDR3 loop is CASSLAGGSPSGQYF. The CDR3 DNA reads as TGTGCCAGCAGCTTAGCTGGGGGGAGCCCCTCTGGGCAGTACTTC.

The chain is built from TRBV6-5 and TRBJ1-5; D is undetermined. This CDR3 comprises 13 residues. Germline CDR1 reads MNHEY; CDR2 reads SVGAGI. Trimming took 8 bases from V and 1 from J, leaving 9 bases between them. DNA of the CDR3: TGTGCCAGCCGAGAGGGAAGCAATCAGCCCCAGCATTTT. This codes for CASREGSNQPQHF.

The chain carries TRBV7-3 and TRBJ2-3; D is unresolved. The germline V and J ends were trimmed by 2 bases and 1 base, with 4 bases remaining between them. Germline V lookup: CDR1 SGHTA, CDR2 FQGTGA. The CDR3 consists of 13 residues. DNA for the CDR3: TGTGCCAGCAGCTTACAGGGCACAGATACGCAGTATTTT. As protein: CASSLQGTDTQYF.

CDR3 nucleotides: TGTGCCTGGACTAACCGAAACACCATATATTTT. Encoded protein: CAWTNRNTIYF. The rearrangement joins TRBV30 to TRBJ1-3; D gene ambiguous. The CDR3 contains 11 residues. V lost 4 bases to trimming and J lost 5 bases, with 6 bases between them. Germline CDR1 reads GTSNPN; CDR2 reads SVGIG (reference sequence).

The chain joins TRBV7-2 to TRBJ2-1; D gene ambiguous. Trimming removed 5 bases from V and 0 bases from J, with 11 bases in between. CDR1 SGHTA and CDR2 FQGNSA come from the germline V gene. The CDR3 loop spans 15 amino acids. CDR3 residues: CASSPTQSSYNEQFF. Written as DNA, the CDR3 is TGTGCCAGCAGCCCCACACAGAGCTCCTACAATGAGCAGTTCTTC.

The chain recombines TRBV30 with TRBJ1-1, with a tentative D call TRBD1 (5 bases). The V end was cut by 5 bases, the J end by 7 bases, with 11 bases between. Per germline, CDR1 GTSNPN and CDR2 SVGIG (reference sequence). The CDR3 has 11 amino acids. The CDR3 DNA follows: TGTGCCTGGGGCAGGGTTAATGAAGCTTTCTTT. It is translated as CAWGRVNEAFF.

A few counts support this clone. The V and J genes are TRBV7-9 and TRBJ2-7; D might be TRBD1 (6 bases). The CDR3 has 17 amino acids. Trimming cost V 1 base and J 0 bases, with 16 bases left between them. Looked up from germline, CDR1 is SEHNR and CDR2 is FQNEAQ (reference sequence). CDR3 protein: CASSLGMGHSSSYEQYF. Here the CDR3 DNA reads TGTGCCAGCAGCTTAGGGATGGGACATTCGAGCTCCTACGAGCAGTACTTC. The full variable domain, with the rest looked up from reference TRBV7-9 and TRBJ2-7, is DTGVSQNPRHKITKRGQNVTFRCDPISEHNRLYWYRQTLGQGPEFLTYFQNEAQLEKSRLLSDRFSAERPKGSFSTLEIQRTEQGDSAMYLCASSLGMGHSSSYEQYFGPGTRLTVT.

The rearrangement links TRBV4-2 to TRBJ2-7; weak D call: TRBD1 (6 bases). V dropped 0 bases and J dropped 7 bases, with 13 bases sitting between them. This CDR3 comprises 14 residues. Germline V CDR1 and CDR2: LGHNA, YNFKEQ. CDR3 nucleotides: TGTGCCAGCAGCCAAGATTTGGGACAACGGGAGCAGTACTTC. This codes for CASSQDLGQREQYF.

This sequence joins TRBV25-1 and TRBJ1-5, with TRBD1 identical over 10 bases. Germline V gene lookup returns CDR1 MGHDK and CDR2 SYGVNS. The CDR3 contains 14 residues. V trimming: 8 bases; J trimming: 4 bases; junction bases outside the gene matches: 5. The CDR3, as DNA: TGTGCCAGCTGCGGACAGGGGGTGAATCAGCCCCAGCATTTT. This codes for CASCGQGVNQPQHF.

This chain links TRBV28 with TRBJ1-6; D uncertain. The length of the CDR3 is 14 residues. Germline CDR1 is MDHEN and CDR2 is SYDVKM. The V gene lost 3 bases and the J gene lost 11 bases, with 14 bases spanning the gap. This CDR3 is CASSLPQRETPLHF. The CDR3 bases are TGTGCCAGCAGTTTGCCCCAGAGGGAAACACCCCTCCACTTT.

This chain links TRBV2 with TRBJ2-1; TRBD2 aligns across 15 bases. Germline trimming cut 4 bases from V and 6 bases from J; bases unmatched to any gene: 7. Germline V gene lookup returns CDR1 SNHLY and CDR2 FYNNEI. CDR3 size: 17 residues. CDR3 in DNA: TGTGCCAGCAGTGGGGGACTAGCGGGAGGTGTGGGCAATGAGCAGTTCTTC. It codes for CASSGGLAGGVGNEQFF.

This chain uses TRBV6-6 with TRBJ1-1, with D hard to call. V was pared by 3 bases and J by 7 bases, with 9 bases between. From germline, CDR1 is MNHNY and CDR2 SVGAGI (reference sequence). The CDR3 has 12 residues. This chain's CDR3 is CASSYPPGEAFF. For the CDR3, the DNA is TGTGCCAGCAGTTATCCTCCAGGTGAAGCTTTCTTT.

The V and J genes are TRBV7-9 and TRBJ1-2; 9 positions match TRBD1. V gave up 0 bases and J gave up 6 bases; unmatched junction bases: 5. This CDR3 contains 15 residues. Germline CDR1 SEHNR, CDR2 FQNEAQ (reference sequence). CDR3 coding DNA: TGTGCCAGCAGCTTAGCTTGGGACAGGGAGGATGGCTACACCTTC. Its protein is CASSLAWDREDGYTF.

The genes are TRBV3-1 (or the pseudogene TRBV3-2) and TRBJ2-1; 7 positions agree with TRBD1. The CDR3 has 12 residues. Germline V gene sequence: CDR1 LGHDT, CDR2 YNNKEL (reference sequence). V lost 4 bases, J lost 13 bases, and 7 bases stayed unmatched. CDR3 residues: CASSLKGGSQFF. DNA for the CDR3: TGTGCCAGCAGCCTCAAAGGGGGCTCCCAGTTCTTC.

This clone was recorded once. J is TRBJ2-3 and V is TRBV7-3; possible D gene TRBD2, 6 bases. The CDR3 has 15 amino acids. The ends were cut back, 1 base at V and 2 bases at J, with 10 bases in the middle. Germline V gene sequence: CDR1 SGHTA, CDR2 FQGTGA. The CDR3 sequence: CASSLIRGTTDTQYF. The CDR3 coding sequence is TGTGCCAGCAGCTTAATCCGGGGGACCACAGATACGCAGTATTTT.

V and J are TRBV21-1 and TRBJ2-7; the listed D gene, TRBD2, was not tested against the DNA. TRBV21-1 is an annotated pseudogene. This CDR3 is 17 amino acids long. The CDR3 loop is CASSKVFVTSGTYEQYF. Here the CDR3 DNA reads TGTGCCAGCAGCAAGGTTTTCGTGACTAGCGGAACCTACGAGCAGTACTTC.

The genes are TRBV7-2 and TRBJ2-2; 8 nucleotides align to TRBD1. The germline CDR1 and CDR2 sequences are SGHTA and FQGNSA. This CDR3 is 14 amino acids long. The V gene end was trimmed by 6 bases and the J gene end by 5 bases; junction bases not matched to a gene: 5. The CDR3 region has the DNA TGTGCCAGCAGTCGACAGGGGTATACCGGGGAGCTGTTTTTT. It yields the protein CASSRQGYTGELFF.

This clone was seen more than once but under ten times. The V and J genes are TRBV3-1 (or the pseudogene TRBV3-2) and TRBJ2-1, with 9 positions matching TRBD2. This CDR3 has 17 residues. The germline V gene has CDR1 LGHDT and CDR2 YNNKEL (reference sequence). With V trimmed by 0 bases and J by 6 bases, 9 bases remained unmatched. The CDR3 sequence: CASSQDRGTSSPNEQFF. In nucleotides, the CDR3 is TGTGCCAGCAGCCAAGATAGAGGGACTAGCTCCCCCAATGAGCAGTTCTTC.

By share, this clone ranks as large. V and J are TRBV7-9 and TRBJ2-5; D is uncertain. The germline V gene has CDR1 SEHNR and CDR2 FQNEAQ (reference sequence). The CDR3 is 11 amino acids. V was pared by 5 bases and J by 3 bases, with 4 bases between. The CDR3 DNA follows: TGTGCCAGCAGCACGGAAGAGACCCAGTACTTC. Encoded protein: CASSTEETQYF.

The rearrangement uses TRBV12-3 or TRBV12-4 and TRBJ1-1; D call uncertain. The V end lost 3 bases, the J end lost 8 bases, and 7 bases lay between the germline ends. CDR3 length: 11 residues. The CDR3 nucleotides are TGTGCCAGCAGTTTCACAGTCGAAGCTTTCTTT. Amino acids: CASSFTVEAFF.

The chain links TRBV10-3 to TRBJ2-5; TRBD2 matches 9 bases. Trimming cost V 6 bases and J 5 bases; bases outside gene matches: 7. Germline V gene data show CDR1 as ENHRY and CDR2 as SYGVKD. CDR3 length: 14 residues. The CDR3 region has the DNA TGTGCCATCAGGTCCGGGACTAGCATCGAGACCCAGTACTTC. This encodes CAIRSGTSIETQYF.